This T cell receptor (beta chain) was recorded in a study of cytomegalovirus exposure and HLA in healthy donors. It was with 60 Vbeta and 13 Jbeta primers that the PCR ran. In the source study's methods: Later reanalysis found 80 million or so unique TCR beta chains, roughly 9.9 million of them shared. TCRdb's copy holds only in-frame clones and misses some; the assay was immunoSEQ multiplex PCR. The D gene and trimming were derived from the DNA, and the V and J assignments and clone size from that table. The sample holds approximately 120,000 clones, 80% to 90% seen once. Sequencing used PBMCs. The sequence came from a woman aged 25 to 39 in good health and CMV-seronegative.

In DNA, the CDR3 is TGCGCCAGCAGCGGCCCGGGGCTGGGAACAGGGGAGACTGAAGCTTTCTTT. This codes for CASSGPGLGTGETEAFF. The rearrangement links TRBV5-1 to TRBJ1-1; 7 nucleotides agree with TRBD1. The CDR3 consists of 17 residues. Germline V gene data show CDR1 as SGHRS and CDR2 as YFSETQ. V dropped 4 bases and J dropped 5; count of bases not matched to a gene: 17.